This T cell receptor beta chain originates from a study of cytomegalovirus exposure and HLA in healthy donors. Looking at the study overall: It was reported in a later analysis that the same platform had been used for the 120 validation repertoires as for the approximately 730 first-cohort repertoires.

Study-level points and caveats: In the 90 to 150 validation repertoires, just under 95% of cluster scores exceeded 0, per a later analysis.

On this clone: Its target is unknown.

Germline V CDR1 and CDR2: LNHDA, SQIVND (reference sequence). Trimming removed 3 bases from V and 7 bases from J; junction bases left unmatched: 7. This CDR3 spans 15 amino acids. The assay was immunoSEQ multiplex PCR, and TCRdb's table has in-frame clones only and misses some. The profile shows around 150,000 clones, about 86% of them singletons. The rearrangement links TRBV19 to TRBJ2-1; TRBD1 matches at 9 bases. The specimen sequenced was PBMCs. The receptor was isolated from a young woman in good health and CMV-seropositive. This CDR3 reads CASSIGQGFRNEQFF. The CDR3 DNA reads as TGTGCCAGTAGTATTGGACAGGGGTTTAGGAATGAGCAGTTCTTC.